The 24 T cell receptor beta chains below all came from one sample that was sequenced in a study of T cells in localized non-small cell lung cancer. Clones were sequenced by immunoSEQ multiplex PCR, and TCRdb holds only the in-frame ones, with some missing. The sample lists about 25,000 clones; approximately 83% were seen once. The starting material was peripheral blood, obtained before any cancer treatment. The receptors were gathered from a male donor aged 60 or over with stage II squamous cell lung carcinoma.

The chain uses TRBV27 and TRBJ2-7; 13 nucleotides match TRBD2. This CDR3 comprises 15 residues. The J segment lost 3 bases and the V segment lost 5 bases, leaving 4 bases of the junction unmatched. CDR1 and CDR2 (germline): MNHEY, SMNVEV (reference sequence). The CDR3 region is CASSLRLAGGYEQYF. The CDR3, as DNA: TGTGCCAGCAGTCTGCGACTAGCGGGGGGCTACGAGCAGTACTTC.

The V call is TRBV5-5, the J call TRBJ2-7; TRBD2 agrees at 11 bases. Looked up from germline, CDR1 is SGHKS and CDR2 is YYEKEE (reference sequence). V lost 3 bases to trimming and J lost 6 bases; unmatched junction nucleotides: 5. The CDR3 spans 14 residues. The CDR3 loop is CASSSGTSGSEQYF. CDR3 bases: TGTGCCAGCAGCTCCGGGACTAGCGGTTCCGAGCAGTACTTC.

This chain uses TRBV4-3 with TRBJ2-7; 7 bases match TRBD2. CDR3 length equals 14 residues. J lost 7 bases, V lost 0 bases, and 6 bases had no gene match. From germline, CDR1 is LGHNA and CDR2 YSLEER. CDR3 residues: CASSQERWRGEQYF. Written as DNA, the CDR3 is TGCGCCAGCAGCCAAGAGAGATGGCGGGGGGAGCAGTACTTC.

The chain joins TRBV18 to TRBJ2-1; D gene unclear. Per the germline V gene, CDR1 is KGHSH and CDR2 is LQKENI. CDR3 length: 17 residues. With 0 bases removed from V and 0 bases from J, the gap between germline ends came to 12 bases. Here the CDR3 DNA reads TGTGCCAGCTCACCACCGTTGACGCAGAGCTCCTACAATGAGCAGTTCTTC. As protein: CASSPPLTQSSYNEQFF.

The V call is TRBV2, the J call TRBJ1-1; D unclear. Trimming took off 4 bases at V and 0 bases at J, with 6 bases between the two ends. The CDR3 extends over 13 amino acids. Germline V gene data show CDR1 as SNHLY and CDR2 as FYNNEI. The CDR3 DNA is TGTGCCAGCAGTGGCCAGATGAACACTGAAGCTTTCTTT. Amino acid sequence: CASSGQMNTEAFF.

The chain employs TRBV7-9 and TRBJ2-1; 7 bases line up with TRBD1. Per the germline V gene, CDR1 is SEHNR and CDR2 is FQNEAQ (reference sequence). The CDR3 runs to 15 residues. Trimming removed 4 bases from V and 5 bases from J; junction bases left unmatched: 8. This chain's CDR3 is CASSSTGVGNNEQFF. CDR3 bases: TGTGCCAGCAGCTCTACAGGGGTAGGGAACAATGAGCAGTTCTTC.

The rearrangement uses TRBV10-3 and TRBJ2-5; no reliable D call. V shed 10 bases and J shed 0 bases, with 15 bases lying between them. CDR3 length equals 14 residues. Germline assignment: CDR1 ENHRY and CDR2 SYGVKD. The CDR3 DNA sequence: TGTGCCACCCGAGCCGGACGCGACCAAGAGACCCAGTACTTC. Amino acids: CATRAGRDQETQYF.

This sequence joins TRBV6-1 and TRBJ1-2; 9 nucleotides match TRBD1. Germline CDR1 and CDR2: MNHNS and SASEGT. The CDR3 has 15 residues. With 3 bases clipped from V and 3 bases from J, the junction kept 5 bases outside the gene matches. The CDR3 spells CASSDGTGTYYGYTF. CDR3 nucleotides: TGTGCCAGCAGTGACGGGACAGGGACCTACTATGGCTACACCTTC.

The V call is TRBV25-1, the J call TRBJ1-1, with unresolved D. From germline, CDR1 is MGHDK and CDR2 SYGVNS. The length of the CDR3 is 14 residues. The V and J ends lost 1 base and 5 bases respectively, with 11 bases between them. CDR3 region: CASSEWAVTTEAFF. The CDR3 nucleotides read TGTGCCAGCAGTGAATGGGCAGTGACGACTGAAGCTTTCTTT.

This sequence joins TRBV7-9 and TRBJ2-1; TRBD2 might be the D (7 bases). The germline gives CDR1 SEHNR, CDR2 FQNEAQ (reference sequence). Deletions cut 1 base from V and 8 bases from J, with 15 bases between. The CDR3 contains 15 residues. The CDR3 sequence: CASSLGVLGGHEQFF. As DNA, the CDR3 is TGTGCCAGCAGCTTAGGAGTCTTGGGGGGGCATGAGCAGTTCTTC.

This sequence joins TRBV6-6 and TRBJ2-3, with 12 nucleotides matching TRBD1. J gave up 6 bases and V 6 bases, and 7 bases lay outside the gene matches. Germline V gene data show CDR1 as MNHNY and CDR2 as SVGAGI (reference sequence). The CDR3 contains 15 residues. CDR3 DNA sequence: TGTGCCAGCAGGGGACAGGGGGCGCATTCGGATACGCAGTATTTT. Amino acids: CASRGQGAHSDTQYF.

V and J are TRBV7-8 and TRBJ1-4; 7 bases are shared with TRBD1. V was pared by 4 bases and J by 5 bases, with 1 base of the junction left unmatched. The CDR3 runs 13 residues. Germline CDR1 reads SGHVS; CDR2 reads FQNEAQ. This CDR3 reads CASSSGQNEKLFF. DNA for the CDR3: TGTGCCAGCAGCTCGGGACAGAATGAAAAACTGTTTTTT.

V usage is TRBV7-9 and J usage is TRBJ2-1; 16 nucleotides line up with TRBD2. This CDR3 has 17 amino acids. Germline V gene sequence: CDR1 SEHNR, CDR2 FQNEAQ (reference sequence). Trimming cost V 5 bases and J 10 bases; bases outside gene matches: 11. CDR3 sequence (DNA): TGTGCCAGCAGCGACACCGGGACTAGCGGGAGGGCCTGGGAGCAGTTCTTC. This codes for CASSDTGTSGRAWEQFF.

The rearrangement joins TRBV5-5 to TRBJ2-5; 14 bases are a match to TRBD2. V shed 2 bases, J shed 3 bases, and the junction held 3 bases outside the gene matches. This CDR3 region has 16 residues. Germline V lookup: CDR1 SGHKS, CDR2 YYEKEE (reference sequence). The CDR3 bases are TGTGCCAGCAGCTTAGGGACTAGCGGGAGAAAAGAGACCCAGTACTTC. It specifies CASSLGTSGRKETQYF.

In its sample, this clone was seen a few times. The DNA for the CDR3 is TGTGCCATCAGTGAGTATCTGGCCGGCTCCTACGAGCAGTACTTC. Translation: CAISEYLAGSYEQYF. The chain has TRBV10-3 and TRBJ2-7; unclear D gene. CDR3 length equals 15 residues. CDR1 is ENHRY, CDR2 SYGVKD, per germline. V was clipped by 1 base and J by 0 bases, with 10 bases between them.

The chain has TRBV5-1 and TRBJ2-3; 7 nucleotides align to TRBD2. J gave up 4 bases and V 8 bases, and 7 bases lay outside the gene matches. Per the germline V gene, CDR1 is SGHRS and CDR2 is YFSETQ. This CDR3 is 13 amino acids long. This CDR3 reads CASKGEGPDTQYF. DNA for the CDR3: TGCGCCAGTAAAGGGGAGGGCCCAGATACGCAGTATTTT.

The CDR3, as DNA: TGTGCCAGCAGTTTTTCTGGGAGCAATCAGCCCCAGCATTTT. It codes for CASSFSGSNQPQHF. The V and J genes are TRBV27 and TRBJ1-5; D remains unclear. V lost 3 bases to trimming and J lost 1 base, with 7 bases between them. Germline V gene sequence: CDR1 MNHEY, CDR2 SMNVEV (reference sequence). This CDR3 region has 14 residues.

This chain links TRBV7-9 with TRBJ1-4; TRBD1 matches 11 bases. The V gene end was trimmed by 2 bases and the J gene end by 3 bases; junction bases not matched to a gene: 11. Germline values: CDR1 SEHNR, CDR2 FQNEAQ (reference sequence). This CDR3 has 19 amino acids. Written as DNA, the CDR3 is TGTGCCAGCAGCTTACGTGGACAGGGGGCTCGACCTTCTAATGAAAAACTGTTTTTT. This gives the protein CASSLRGQGARPSNEKLFF.

This clone was found a few times. The chain has TRBV7-9 and TRBJ2-1; D possibly matches TRBD1 or TRBD2 (5 bases each). Germline CDR1 reads SEHNR; CDR2 reads FQNEAQ (reference sequence). Trimming removed 7 bases at V and 9 bases at J, with 22 bases between. The CDR3 length is 15 residues. The CDR3 DNA sequence: TGTGCCAGCACCCGGGGTGGGGACGGATGGGGTGAGCAGTTCTTC. Its translation: CASTRGGDGWGEQFF. The complete variable domain, with remaining parts taken from reference TRBV7-9 and TRBJ2-1, reads DTGVSQNPRHKITKRGQNVTFRCDPISEHNRLYWYRQTLGQGPEFLTYFQNEAQLEKSRLLSDRFSAERPKGSFSTLEIQRTEQGDSAMYLCASTRGGDGWGEQFFGPGTRLTVL.

Written as DNA, the CDR3 is TGCGCCAGCAGCCAAGGGGAGGGGCACACCGGGGAGCTGTTTTTT. This encodes CASSQGEGHTGELFF. The genes are TRBV4-3 and TRBJ2-2; 7 nucleotides agree with TRBD2. V gave up 1 base and J gave up 3 bases; unmatched junction bases: 2. Germline V gene lookup returns CDR1 LGHNA and CDR2 YSLEER. CDR3 length: 15 residues.

Remarks on this clone: This same CDR3 is encoded by further DNA sequences in the sample. V is TRBV6-5 and J is TRBJ1-1; D perhaps matches TRBD1 (6 bases). The CDR3 runs to 14 residues. Germline V gene data show CDR1 as MNHEY and CDR2 as SVGAGI. Trimming cost V 5 bases and J 0 bases, with 10 bases left between them. The CDR3 bases are TGTGCCAGCAGTCGGACAGAGTTGAACACTGAAGCTTTCTTT. This encodes CASSRTELNTEAFF.

V gene TRBV10-3 combines with J gene TRBJ2-7; 10 nucleotides match TRBD1. Trimming cost V 6 bases and J 4 bases; bases outside gene matches: 21. The CDR3 loop spans 19 amino acids. The germline V gene encodes CDR1 ENHRY and CDR2 SYGVKD. The CDR3 protein is CAISGFSGQGLAGSYEQYF. CDR3 nucleotide sequence: TGTGCCATCAGCGGTTTCTCGGGACAGGGGTTAGCCGGTAGTTACGAGCAGTACTTC.

The chain employs TRBV5-1 and TRBJ1-2; D gene ambiguous. CDR3 size: 14 residues. V was trimmed by 4 bases and J by 0 bases, leaving 10 bases between them. Germline CDR1 and CDR2: SGHRS and YFSETQ. The chain's CDR3 is CASSEAGANYGYTF. DNA for the CDR3: TGCGCCAGCAGCGAGGCAGGAGCTAACTATGGCTACACCTTC.

The chain uses TRBV2 and TRBJ1-5, with TRBD1 as a possible D gene (6 bases). Trimming left V 5 bases short and J 7 bases short, with 18 bases between. CDR3 length equals 15 residues. The germline CDR1 and CDR2 sequences are SNHLY and FYNNEI. The CDR3 DNA is TGTGCCAGCAGTCGGGAAGCAGGGGTAGGGCAGCCCCAGCATTTT. Protein product: CASSREAGVGQPQHF.